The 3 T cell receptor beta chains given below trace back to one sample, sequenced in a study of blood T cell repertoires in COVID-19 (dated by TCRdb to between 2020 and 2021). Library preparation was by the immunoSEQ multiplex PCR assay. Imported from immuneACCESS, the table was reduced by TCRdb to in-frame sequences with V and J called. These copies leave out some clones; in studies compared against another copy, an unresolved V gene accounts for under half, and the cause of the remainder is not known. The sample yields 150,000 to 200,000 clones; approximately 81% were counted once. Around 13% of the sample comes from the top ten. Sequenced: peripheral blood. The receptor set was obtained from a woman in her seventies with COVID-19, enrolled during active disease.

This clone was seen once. The CDR3, as DNA: TGTGCCAGCAGCCAATGGTCCGGGAGCACTAACTATGGCTACACCTTC. Encoded protein: CASSQWSGSTNYGYTF. The chain couples TRBV16 to TRBJ1-2; no clear D. The germline V gene has CDR1 KGHSY and CDR2 FQNENV. CDR3 length: 16 amino acids. V lost 1 base to trimming and J lost 0 bases, with 12 bases between them.

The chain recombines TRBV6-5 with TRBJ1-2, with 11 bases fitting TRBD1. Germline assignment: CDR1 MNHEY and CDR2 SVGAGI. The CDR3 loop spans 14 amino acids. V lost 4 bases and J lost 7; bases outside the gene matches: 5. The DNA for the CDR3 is TGTGCCAGCAGTTCCCGGGGGACAGGGGGTGGCTACACCTTC. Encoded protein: CASSSRGTGGGYTF.

The CDR3 loop reads CASKVRSALLSDGEKLFF. The CDR3 DNA sequence: TGTGCCAGTAAAGTGCGTTCGGCATTACTATCCGATGGGGAAAAACTGTTTTTT. The chain combines TRBV19 with TRBJ1-4; D unresolved. V was cut by 7 bases and J by 8 bases, with 29 bases left in between. There are 18 residues in the CDR3. Germline V lookup: CDR1 LNHDA, CDR2 SQIVND (reference sequence).